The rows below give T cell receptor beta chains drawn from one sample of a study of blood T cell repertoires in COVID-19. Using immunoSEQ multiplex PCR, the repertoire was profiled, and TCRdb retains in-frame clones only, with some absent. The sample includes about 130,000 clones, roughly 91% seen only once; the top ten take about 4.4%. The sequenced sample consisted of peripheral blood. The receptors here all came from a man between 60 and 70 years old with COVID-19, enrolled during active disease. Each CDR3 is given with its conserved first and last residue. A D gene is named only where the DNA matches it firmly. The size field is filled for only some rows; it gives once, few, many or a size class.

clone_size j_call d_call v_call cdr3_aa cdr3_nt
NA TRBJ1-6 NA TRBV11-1 CASSFLRGGSPLHF TGTGCCAGCAGCTTCCTCAGGGGTGGGTCACCCCTCCACTTT
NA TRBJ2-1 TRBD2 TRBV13 CASSLRSGGAHNEQFF TGTGCCAGCAGCTTACGTAGCGGGGGGGCCCACAATGAGCAGTTCTTC
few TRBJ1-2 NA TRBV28 CASTFKPPGNYGYTF TGTGCCAGCACTTTTAAACCCCCAGGGAACTATGGCTACACCTTC
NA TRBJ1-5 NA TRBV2 CASREGSQPQHF TGTGCCAGCAGGGAGGGCTCTCAGCCCCAGCATTTT
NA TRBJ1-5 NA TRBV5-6 CASSSTGRRNQPQHF TGTGCCAGCAGCTCGACAGGTCGGCGCAATCAGCCCCAGCATTTT
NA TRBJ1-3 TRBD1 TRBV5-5 CASILQGAAGNTIYF TGTGCCAGCATCCTACAGGGGGCGGCTGGAAACACCATATATTTT
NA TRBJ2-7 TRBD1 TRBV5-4 CASSLGGTGVYEQYF TGTGCCAGCAGCTTGGGAGGGACAGGGGTTTACGAGCAGTACTTC
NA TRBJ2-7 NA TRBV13 CASSSRTGDYEQYF TGTGCCAGCAGCTCCCGGACGGGGGACTACGAGCAGTACTTC
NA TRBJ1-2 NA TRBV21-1 CASSEPGDPNYGYTF TGTGCCAGCAGCGAACCGGGAGATCCTAACTATGGCTACACCTTC
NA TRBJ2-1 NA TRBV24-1 CATSDSPFYNEQFF TGTGCCACCAGTGATTCCCCATTTTACAATGAGCAGTTCTTC
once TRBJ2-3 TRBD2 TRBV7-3 CASSSDMGGSTDTQYF TGTGCCAGCAGCTCCGACATGGGGGGGAGCACAGATACGCAGTATTTT
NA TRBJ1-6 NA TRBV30 CAWTDIMSSYNSPLHF TGTGCCTGGACCGACATAATGAGCTCCTATAATTCACCCCTCCACTTT
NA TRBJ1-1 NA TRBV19 CASRTSSTGQNTEAFF TGTGCCAGTAGGACTTCGTCGACAGGCCAGAACACTGAAGCTTTCTTT
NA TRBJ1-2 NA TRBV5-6 CASSLGSYHYGYTF TGTGCCAGCAGCTTGGGGTCCTATCACTATGGCTACACCTTC
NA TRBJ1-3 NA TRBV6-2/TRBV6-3 CASSFYRDPSGNTIYF TGTGCCAGCAGTTTTTACAGGGACCCATCTGGAAACACCATATATTTT
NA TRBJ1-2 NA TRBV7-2 CASSLPIQANYGYTF TGTGCCAGCAGCTTACCCATTCAGGCCAACTATGGCTACACCTTC
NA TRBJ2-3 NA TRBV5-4 CASSFRTSTDTQYF TGTGCCAGCAGCTTTCGTACTAGCACAGATACGCAGTATTTT
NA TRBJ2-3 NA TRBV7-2 CASSVSSGTDTQYF TGTGCCAGCAGCGTTTCTAGCGGCACAGATACGCAGTATTTT
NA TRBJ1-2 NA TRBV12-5 CASGSGQSYGYTF TGTGCTAGTGGGTCAGGACAGAGCTATGGCTACACCTTC
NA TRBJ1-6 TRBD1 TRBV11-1 CASSKGQGNSPLHF TGTGCCAGCAGCAAAGGACAGGGGAATTCACCCCTCCACTTT
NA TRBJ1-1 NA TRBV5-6 CASSSGSEAFF TGTGCCAGCAGCTCAGGGTCTGAAGCTTTCTTT
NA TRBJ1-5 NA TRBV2 CASRALGGGGSNQPQHF TGTGCCAGCAGGGCCCTTGGAGGGGGGGGAAGCAATCAGCCCCAGCATTTT
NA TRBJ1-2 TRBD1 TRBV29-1 CSVESGTGDGYTF TGCAGCGTTGAATCCGGGACAGGGGATGGCTACACCTTC
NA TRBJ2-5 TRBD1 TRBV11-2 CASSLVGGEWETQYF TGTGCCAGCAGCTTAGTAGGGGGCGAGTGGGAGACCCAGTACTTC
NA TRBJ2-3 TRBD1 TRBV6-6 CASSLSDRVATDTQYF TGTGCCAGCAGTTTGTCCGACAGGGTCGCCACAGATACGCAGTATTTT
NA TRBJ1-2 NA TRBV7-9 CASSLDGDINYGYTF TGTGCCAGCAGCTTAGACGGGGATATTAACTATGGCTACACCTTC
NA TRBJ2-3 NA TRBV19 CASSLTSTQYF TGTGCCAGTAGTCTAACTTCTACGCAGTATTTT
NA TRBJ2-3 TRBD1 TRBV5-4 CASSLAGTGTTDTQYF TGTGCCAGCAGCTTGGCCGGGACAGGGACTACAGATACGCAGTATTTT
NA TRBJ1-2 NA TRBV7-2 CASSSTHFRIGVYGYTF TGTGCCAGCAGCTCCACCCACTTCCGAATAGGGGTCTATGGCTACACCTTC